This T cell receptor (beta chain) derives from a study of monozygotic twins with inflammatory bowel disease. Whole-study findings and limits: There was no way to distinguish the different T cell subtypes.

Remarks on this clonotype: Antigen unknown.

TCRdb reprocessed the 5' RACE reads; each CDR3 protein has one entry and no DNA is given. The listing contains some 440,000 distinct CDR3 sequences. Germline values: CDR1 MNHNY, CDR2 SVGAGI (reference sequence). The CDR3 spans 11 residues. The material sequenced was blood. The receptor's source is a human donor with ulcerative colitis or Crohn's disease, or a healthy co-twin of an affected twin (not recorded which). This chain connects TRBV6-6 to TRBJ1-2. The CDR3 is CASSLDFGYTF.